The 10 T cell receptor beta chains in this list originate from one sample, sequenced in a study of CD8 T cells in ankylosing spondylitis. TCRdb itself ran the 5' RACE reads through MiXCR, one entry per CDR3 protein. Of some 240,000 distinct CDR3 sequences in the sample, 20% to 30% were seen once. The specimen sequenced was blood, either unsorted or a sorted T cell fraction (not recorded which). Receptors were obtained from a male donor with ankylosing spondylitis or in good health (not recorded which).

The chain employs TRBV9 and TRBJ2-7; no firm D call. The germline V and J ends were trimmed by 2 bases and 7 bases, with 16 bases remaining between them. Germline V gives CDR1 SGDLS, CDR2 YYNGEE. This CDR3 is 14 amino acids long. DNA of the CDR3: TGTGCCAGCAGCGTGGCAGATAGCTTTGGGGAGCAGTACTTC. It codes for CASSVADSFGEQYF.

This clonotype has ten or more counts. The chain recombines TRBV12-3 or TRBV12-4 with TRBJ1-5; 7 nucleotides align to TRBD1. Unmatched junction bases numbered 23, after V lost 3 bases and J lost 0 bases. This CDR3 contains 22 residues. CDR3 in amino acids: CASSFRSSFGTEGLGSNQPQHF. The CDR3 DNA follows: TGTGCCAGCAGTTTTAGGTCGAGTTTTGGGACAGAGGGATTGGGTAGCAATCAGCCCCAGCATTTT.

This clonotype showed up just a few times. This chain connects TRBV20-1 to TRBJ1-1; TRBD1 matches 9 bases. The ends lost 5 bases at V and 7 bases at J; junction bases unmatched: 11. The CDR3 runs 14 residues. Germline V CDR1 and CDR2: DFQATT, SNEGSKA (reference sequence). The CDR3 loop is CSARVATGGFEAFF. In DNA form, the CDR3 reads TGCAGTGCTCGGGTTGCGACAGGGGGGTTTGAAGCTTTCTTT.

The rearrangement links TRBV20-1 to TRBJ2-2; 10 bases agree with TRBD1. CDR1 is DFQATT and CDR2 is SNEGSKA in the germline V gene (reference sequence). The CDR3 sequence is 16 residues long. The V gene end was trimmed by 3 bases and the J gene end by 5 bases; junction bases not matched to a gene: 9. In DNA, the CDR3 is TGCAGTGCTAGTCTACCGGGACAGGGGACGACCGGGGAGCTGTTTTTT. Encoded protein: CSASLPGQGTTGELFF.

This clonotype was recorded at least ten times. V and J are TRBV20-1 and TRBJ2-7; the D is unclear. The CDR3 length is 11 residues. The V end lost 6 bases, the J end lost 3 bases, and 9 bases lay between the germline ends. CDR1 and CDR2 (germline): DFQATT, SNEGSKA (reference sequence). The CDR3 region has the DNA TGCAGTGCCCCAATACTCTACGAGCAGTACTTC. It specifies CSAPILYEQYF.

The chain couples TRBV7-8 to TRBJ1-5; D unresolved. CDR1 is SGHVS, CDR2 FQNEAQ, per germline. This CDR3 is 13 amino acids long. Trimming cost V 6 bases and J 4 bases, with 10 bases left between them. Here the CDR3 DNA reads TGTGCCAGCAGGCCTGGGTTGAATCAGCCCCAGCATTTT. Translation: CASRPGLNQPQHF.

This chain connects TRBV20-1 to TRBJ2-1, with D maybe TRBD1 (7 bases). Looked up from germline, CDR1 is DFQATT and CDR2 is SNEGSKA (reference sequence). V gave up 6 bases and J gave up 8 bases, with 17 bases separating them. The CDR3 contains 13 residues. Written as DNA, the CDR3 is TGCAGTGCCAACCCAGGGGGAGGAGATGAGCAGTTCTTC. This gives the protein CSANPGGGDEQFF.

The sample holds a few counts of this clonotype. This chain uses TRBV10-3 with TRBJ1-1; D is perhaps TRBD1 (5 bases). The CDR3 extends over 13 amino acids. Germline CDR1 and CDR2: ENHRY and SYGVKD. V lost 7 bases, J lost 1 base, and 10 bases lay in between. The CDR3 coding sequence is TGTGCCATCACAGTCGACAGGAACACTGAAGCTTTCTTT. Its protein is CAITVDRNTEAFF.

The chain carries TRBV20-1 and TRBJ2-3, with a tentative D call TRBD2 (5 bases). With 3 bases removed from V and 3 bases from J, the gap between germline ends came to 13 bases. The length of the CDR3 is 14 residues. In germline, CDR1 is DFQATT, CDR2 SNEGSKA (reference sequence). CDR3 coding DNA: TGCAGTGCTAGTCCTGGGGAGAGTACAGATACGCAGTATTTT. This gives the protein CSASPGESTDTQYF.

This clonotype was seen repeatedly, ten times or more. The rearrangement uses TRBV20-1 and TRBJ2-5; 8 bases line up with TRBD1. Germline lookup yields CDR1 DFQATT and CDR2 SNEGSKA (reference sequence). This CDR3 contains 13 residues. The V segment lost 6 bases and the J segment 5 bases; nucleotides outside the gene matches: 8. The chain's CDR3 is CSANDRGYETQYF. CDR3 sequence (DNA): TGCAGTGCGAACGACAGGGGTTACGAGACCCAGTACTTC.